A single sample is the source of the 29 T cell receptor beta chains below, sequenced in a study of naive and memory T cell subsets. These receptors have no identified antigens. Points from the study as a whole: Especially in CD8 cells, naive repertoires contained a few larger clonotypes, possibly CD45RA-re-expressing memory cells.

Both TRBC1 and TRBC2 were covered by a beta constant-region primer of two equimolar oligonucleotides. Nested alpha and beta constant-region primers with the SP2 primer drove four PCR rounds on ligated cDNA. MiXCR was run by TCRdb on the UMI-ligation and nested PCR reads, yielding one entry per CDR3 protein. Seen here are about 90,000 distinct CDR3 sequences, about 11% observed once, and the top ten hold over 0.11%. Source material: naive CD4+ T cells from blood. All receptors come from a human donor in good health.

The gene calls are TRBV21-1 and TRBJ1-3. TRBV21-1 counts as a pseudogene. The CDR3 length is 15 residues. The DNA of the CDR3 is TGTGCCAGCAGCATAACCGGCGTCTCTGGAAACACCATATATTTT. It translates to CASSITGVSGNTIYF.

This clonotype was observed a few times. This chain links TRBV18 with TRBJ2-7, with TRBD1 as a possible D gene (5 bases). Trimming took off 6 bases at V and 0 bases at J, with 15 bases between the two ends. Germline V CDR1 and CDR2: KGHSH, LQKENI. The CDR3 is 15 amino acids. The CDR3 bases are TGTGCCAGCTCGCCGGACATTCGAAACTCCTACGAGCAGTACTTC. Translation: CASSPDIRNSYEQYF.

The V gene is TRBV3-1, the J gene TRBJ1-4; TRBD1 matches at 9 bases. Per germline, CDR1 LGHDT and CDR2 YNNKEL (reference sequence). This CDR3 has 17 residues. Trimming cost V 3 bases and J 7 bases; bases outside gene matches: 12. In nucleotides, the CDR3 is TGTGCCAGCAGCCACCGAAAAACGACAGGGGGATCTGAAAAACTGTTTTTT. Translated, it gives CASSHRKTTGGSEKLFF.

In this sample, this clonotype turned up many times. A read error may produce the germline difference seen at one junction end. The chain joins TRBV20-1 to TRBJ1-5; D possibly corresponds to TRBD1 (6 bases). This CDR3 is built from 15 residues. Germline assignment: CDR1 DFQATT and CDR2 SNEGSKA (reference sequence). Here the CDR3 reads CSARGGSYSNQPQHF. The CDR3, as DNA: TGCAGTGCCAGAGGGGGATCCTATAGCAATCAGCCCCAGCATTTT.

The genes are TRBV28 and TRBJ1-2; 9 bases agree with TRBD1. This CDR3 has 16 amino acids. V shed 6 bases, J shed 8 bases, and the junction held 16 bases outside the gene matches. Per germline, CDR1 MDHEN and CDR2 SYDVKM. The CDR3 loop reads CASRNAGTGPPAGYTF. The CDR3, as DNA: TGTGCCAGCAGAAATGCTGGGACAGGGCCCCCGGCGGGCTACACCTTC.

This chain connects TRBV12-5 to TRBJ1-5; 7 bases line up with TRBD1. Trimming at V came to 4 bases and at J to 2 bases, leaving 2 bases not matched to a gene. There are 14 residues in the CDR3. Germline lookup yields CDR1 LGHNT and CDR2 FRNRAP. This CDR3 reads CASGSTGGNQPQHF. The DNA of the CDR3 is TGTGCTAGTGGTTCCACAGGGGGCAATCAGCCCCAGCATTTT.

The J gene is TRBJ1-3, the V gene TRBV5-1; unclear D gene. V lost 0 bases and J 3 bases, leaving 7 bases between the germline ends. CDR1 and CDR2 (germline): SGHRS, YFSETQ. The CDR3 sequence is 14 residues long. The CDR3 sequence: CASSLAENGNTIYF. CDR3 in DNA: TGCGCCAGCAGCTTGGCCGAGAATGGAAACACCATATATTTT.

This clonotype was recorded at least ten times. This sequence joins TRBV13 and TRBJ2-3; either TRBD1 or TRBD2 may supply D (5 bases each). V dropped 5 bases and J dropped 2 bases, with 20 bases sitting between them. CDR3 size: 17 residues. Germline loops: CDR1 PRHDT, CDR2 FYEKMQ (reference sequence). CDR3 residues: CASSTQRDPHPTDTQYF. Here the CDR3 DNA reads TGTGCCAGCAGCACACAGAGGGACCCCCACCCCACAGATACGCAGTATTTT.

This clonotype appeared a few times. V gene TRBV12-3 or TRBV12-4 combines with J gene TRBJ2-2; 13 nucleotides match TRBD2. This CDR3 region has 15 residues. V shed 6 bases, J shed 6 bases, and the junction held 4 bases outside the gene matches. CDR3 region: CASSPTSGRPGELFF. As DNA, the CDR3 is TGTGCCAGCAGCCCGACTAGCGGGAGGCCCGGGGAGCTGTTTTTT.

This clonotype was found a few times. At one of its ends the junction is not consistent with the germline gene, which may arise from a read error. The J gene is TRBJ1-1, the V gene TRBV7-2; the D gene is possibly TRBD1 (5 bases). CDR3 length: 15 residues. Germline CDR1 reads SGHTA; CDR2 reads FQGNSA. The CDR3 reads CASSIRKSGNIEAFF. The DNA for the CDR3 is TGTGCCAGCAGCATAAGAAAGTCAGGGAACATTGAAGCTTTCTTT.

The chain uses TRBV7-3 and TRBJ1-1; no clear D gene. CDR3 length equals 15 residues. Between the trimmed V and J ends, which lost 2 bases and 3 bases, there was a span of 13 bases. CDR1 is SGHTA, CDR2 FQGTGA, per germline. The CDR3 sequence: CASSLFRPEDTEAFF. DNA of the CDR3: TGTGCCAGCAGCTTATTCCGGCCAGAGGACACTGAAGCTTTCTTT.

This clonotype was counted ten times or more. CDR3 DNA: TGCAGTCCTTCTCGGCCCGGGGGGCTCCTCTCTGGGGCCAACGTCCTGACTTTC. Translating gives CSPSRPGGLLSGANVLTF. The chain links TRBV20-1 to TRBJ2-6; weak D call: TRBD2 (7 bases). The germline V gene has CDR1 DFQATT and CDR2 SNEGSKA (reference sequence). V was trimmed by 8 bases and J by 0 bases, leaving 23 bases between them. CDR3 size: 18 residues.

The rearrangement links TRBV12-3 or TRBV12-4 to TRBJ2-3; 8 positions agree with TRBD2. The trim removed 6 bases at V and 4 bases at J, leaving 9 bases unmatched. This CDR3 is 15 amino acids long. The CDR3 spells CASSKGALAADTQYF. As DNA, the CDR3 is TGTGCCAGCAGCAAAGGGGCACTAGCGGCAGATACGCAGTATTTT.

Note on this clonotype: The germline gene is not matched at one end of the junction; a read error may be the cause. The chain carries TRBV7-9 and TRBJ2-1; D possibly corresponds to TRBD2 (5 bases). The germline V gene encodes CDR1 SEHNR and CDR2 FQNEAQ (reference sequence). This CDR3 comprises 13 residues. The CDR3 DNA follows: TGTGTCAGCAGCATGAAAAGAGGGAATGAGCAGTTCTTC. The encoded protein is CVSSMKRGNEQFF.

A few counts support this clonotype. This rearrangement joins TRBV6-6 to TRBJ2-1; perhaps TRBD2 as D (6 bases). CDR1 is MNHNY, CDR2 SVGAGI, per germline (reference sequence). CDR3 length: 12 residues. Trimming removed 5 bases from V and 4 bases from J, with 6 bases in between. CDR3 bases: TGTGCCAGCAGTGCGGGGTACAATGAGCAGTTCTTC. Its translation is CASSAGYNEQFF.

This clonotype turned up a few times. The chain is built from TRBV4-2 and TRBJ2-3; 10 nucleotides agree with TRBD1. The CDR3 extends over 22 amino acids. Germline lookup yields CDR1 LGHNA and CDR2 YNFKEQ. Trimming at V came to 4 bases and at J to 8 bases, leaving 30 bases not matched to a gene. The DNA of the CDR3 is TGTGCCAGCAGCCTACACCACCCCGGGAAATTTAACGGGGGACAGGGGCTCGGTACGCAGTATTTT. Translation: CASSLHHPGKFNGGQGLGTQYF.

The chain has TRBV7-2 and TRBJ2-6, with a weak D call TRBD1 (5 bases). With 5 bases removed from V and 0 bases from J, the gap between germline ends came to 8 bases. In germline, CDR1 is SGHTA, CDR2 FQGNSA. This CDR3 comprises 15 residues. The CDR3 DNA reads TGTGCCAGCAGCCGTGGGGCCTCTGGGGCCAACGTCCTGACTTTC. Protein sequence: CASSRGASGANVLTF.

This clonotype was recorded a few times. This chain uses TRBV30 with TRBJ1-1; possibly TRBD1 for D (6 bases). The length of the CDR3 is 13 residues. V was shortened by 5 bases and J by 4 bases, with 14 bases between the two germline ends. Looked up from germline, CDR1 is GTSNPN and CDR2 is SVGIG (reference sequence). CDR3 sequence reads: CAWRGQPGTEAFF. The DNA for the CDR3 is TGTGCCTGGCGAGGACAGCCGGGCACTGAAGCTTTCTTT.

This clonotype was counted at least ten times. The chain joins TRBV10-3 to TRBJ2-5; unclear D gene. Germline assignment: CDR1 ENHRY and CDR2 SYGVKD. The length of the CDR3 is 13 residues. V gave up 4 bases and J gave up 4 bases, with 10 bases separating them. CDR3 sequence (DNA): TGTGCCATCAGTGGACCGGCAGGAGAGACCCAGTACTTC. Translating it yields CAISGPAGETQYF.

DNA for the CDR3: TGTGCCACCAGCAGGACTACTCGGGACTGGACCTACAATGAGCAGTTCTTC. Protein: CATSRTTRDWTYNEQFF. This rearrangement joins TRBV15 to TRBJ2-1; D possibly corresponds to TRBD2 (6 bases). The CDR3 is 17 amino acids. Germline V gene lookup returns CDR1 LNHNV and CDR2 YYDKDF (reference sequence). Trimming took 3 bases from V and 2 from J, leaving 17 bases between them.

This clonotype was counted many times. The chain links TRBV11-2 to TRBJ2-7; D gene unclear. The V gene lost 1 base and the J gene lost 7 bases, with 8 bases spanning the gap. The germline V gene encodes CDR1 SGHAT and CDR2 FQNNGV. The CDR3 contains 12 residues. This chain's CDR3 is CASSLVLPEQYF. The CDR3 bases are TGTGCCAGCAGCTTAGTTCTCCCGGAGCAGTACTTC.

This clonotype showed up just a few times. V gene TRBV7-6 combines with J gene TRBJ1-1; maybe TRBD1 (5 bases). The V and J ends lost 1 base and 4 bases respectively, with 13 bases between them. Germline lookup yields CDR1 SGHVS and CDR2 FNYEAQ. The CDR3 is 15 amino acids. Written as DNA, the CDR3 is TGTGCCAGCAGCTTAGGGGCCCAGGGATTCACTGAAGCTTTCTTT. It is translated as CASSLGAQGFTEAFF.

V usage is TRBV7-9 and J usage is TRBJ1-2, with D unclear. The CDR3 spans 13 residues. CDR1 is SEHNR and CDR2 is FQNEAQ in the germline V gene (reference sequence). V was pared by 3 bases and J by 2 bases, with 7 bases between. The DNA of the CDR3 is TGTGCCAGCAGCTTGCTGGGAAACTATGGCTACACCTTC. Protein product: CASSLLGNYGYTF.

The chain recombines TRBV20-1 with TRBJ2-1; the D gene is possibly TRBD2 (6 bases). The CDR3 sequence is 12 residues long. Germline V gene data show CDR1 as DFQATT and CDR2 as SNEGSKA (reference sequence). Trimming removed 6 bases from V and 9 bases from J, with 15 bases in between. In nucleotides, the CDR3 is TGCAGTGCGGCGGGGACCTTGGGTGAGCAGTTCTTC. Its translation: CSAAGTLGEQFF.

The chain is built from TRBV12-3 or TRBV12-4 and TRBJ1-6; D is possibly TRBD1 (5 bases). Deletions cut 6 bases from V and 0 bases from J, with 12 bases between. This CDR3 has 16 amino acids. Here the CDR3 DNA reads TGTGCCAGCAGCAGAGGGGTCAGCTCCTATAATTCACCCCTCCACTTT. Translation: CASSRGVSSYNSPLHF.

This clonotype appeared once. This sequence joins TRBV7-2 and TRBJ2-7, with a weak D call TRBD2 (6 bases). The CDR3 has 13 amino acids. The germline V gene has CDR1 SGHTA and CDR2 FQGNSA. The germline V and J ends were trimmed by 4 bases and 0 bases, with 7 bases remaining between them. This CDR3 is CASSWGLSYEQYF. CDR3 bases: TGTGCCAGCAGCTGGGGACTCTCCTACGAGCAGTACTTC.

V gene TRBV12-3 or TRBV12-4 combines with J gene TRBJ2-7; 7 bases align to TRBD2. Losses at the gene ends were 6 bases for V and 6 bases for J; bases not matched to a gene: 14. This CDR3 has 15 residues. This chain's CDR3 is CASSSTGRGEGEQYF. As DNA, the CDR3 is TGTGCCAGCAGCTCGACGGGTAGAGGGGAGGGCGAGCAGTACTTC.

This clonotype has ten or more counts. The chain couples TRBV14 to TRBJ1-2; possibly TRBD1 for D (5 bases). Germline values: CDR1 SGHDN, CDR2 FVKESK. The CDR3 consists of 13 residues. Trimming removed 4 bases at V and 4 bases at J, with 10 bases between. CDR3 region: CASSPQEGYGYTF. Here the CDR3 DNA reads TGTGCCAGCAGCCCACAGGAGGGCTATGGCTACACCTTC.

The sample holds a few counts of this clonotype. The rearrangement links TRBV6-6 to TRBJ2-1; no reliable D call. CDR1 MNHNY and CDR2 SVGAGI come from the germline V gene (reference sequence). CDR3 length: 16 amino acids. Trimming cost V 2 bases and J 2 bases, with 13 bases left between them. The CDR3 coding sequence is TGTGCCAGCAGTTACACAGACCCCGGTACCTACAATGAGCAGTTCTTC. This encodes CASSYTDPGTYNEQFF.